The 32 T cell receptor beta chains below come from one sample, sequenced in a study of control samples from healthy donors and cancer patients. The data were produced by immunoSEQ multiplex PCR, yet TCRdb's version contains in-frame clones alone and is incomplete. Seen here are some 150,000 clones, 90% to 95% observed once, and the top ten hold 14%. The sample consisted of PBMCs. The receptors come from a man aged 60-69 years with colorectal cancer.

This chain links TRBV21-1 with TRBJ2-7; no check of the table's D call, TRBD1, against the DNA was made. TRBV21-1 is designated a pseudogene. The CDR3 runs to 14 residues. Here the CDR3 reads CASRYRDSSYEQYF. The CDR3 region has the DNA TGTGCCAGCAGATACCGGGACAGCTCCTACGAGCAGTACTTC.

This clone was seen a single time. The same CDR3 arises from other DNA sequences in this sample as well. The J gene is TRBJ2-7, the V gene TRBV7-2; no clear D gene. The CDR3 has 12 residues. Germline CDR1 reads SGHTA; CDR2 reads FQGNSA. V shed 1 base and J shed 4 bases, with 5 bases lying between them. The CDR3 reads CASSLGAYEQYF. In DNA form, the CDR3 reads TGTGCCAGCAGCTTAGGGGCGTACGAGCAGTACTTC.

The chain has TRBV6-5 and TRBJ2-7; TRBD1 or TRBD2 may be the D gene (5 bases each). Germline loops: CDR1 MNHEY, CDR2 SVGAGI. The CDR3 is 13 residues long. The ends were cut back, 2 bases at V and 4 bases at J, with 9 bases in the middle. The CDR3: CASSYGTSYEQYF. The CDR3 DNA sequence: TGTGCCAGCAGTTACGGGACCTCATACGAGCAGTACTTC.

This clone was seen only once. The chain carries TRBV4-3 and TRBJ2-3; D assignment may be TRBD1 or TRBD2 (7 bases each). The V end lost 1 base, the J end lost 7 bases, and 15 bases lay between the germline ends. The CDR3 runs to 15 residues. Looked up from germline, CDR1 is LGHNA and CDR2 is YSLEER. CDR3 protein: CASSQGSGGGYTQYF. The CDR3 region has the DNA TGCGCCAGCAGCCAAGGTTCAGGGGGGGGATATACGCAGTATTTT.

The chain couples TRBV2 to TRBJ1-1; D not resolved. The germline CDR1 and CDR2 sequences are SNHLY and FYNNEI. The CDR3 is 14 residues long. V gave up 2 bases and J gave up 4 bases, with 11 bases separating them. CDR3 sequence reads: CASSESLRSTEAFF. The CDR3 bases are TGTGCCAGCAGTGAAAGCTTGAGGAGCACTGAAGCTTTCTTT. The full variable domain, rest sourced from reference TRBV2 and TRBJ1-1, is EPEVTQTPSHQVTQMGQEVILRCVPISNHLYFYWYRQILGQKVEFLVSFYNNEISEKSEIFDDQFSVERPDGSNFTLKIRSTKLEDSAMYFCASSESLRSTEAFFGQGTRLTVV.

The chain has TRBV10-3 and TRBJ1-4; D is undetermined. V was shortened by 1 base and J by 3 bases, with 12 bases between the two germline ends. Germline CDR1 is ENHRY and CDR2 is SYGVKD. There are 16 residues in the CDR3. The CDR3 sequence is CAISELAAGANEKLFF. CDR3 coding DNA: TGTGCCATCAGTGAGTTGGCCGCTGGGGCTAATGAAAAACTGTTTTTT.

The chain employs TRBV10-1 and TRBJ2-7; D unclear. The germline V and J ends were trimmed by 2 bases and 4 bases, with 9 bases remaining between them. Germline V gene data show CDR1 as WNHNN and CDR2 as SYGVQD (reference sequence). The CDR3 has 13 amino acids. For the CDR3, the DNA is TGCGCCAGCAGTGAGGATCCGAGGTACGAGCAGTACTTC. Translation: CASSEDPRYEQYF.

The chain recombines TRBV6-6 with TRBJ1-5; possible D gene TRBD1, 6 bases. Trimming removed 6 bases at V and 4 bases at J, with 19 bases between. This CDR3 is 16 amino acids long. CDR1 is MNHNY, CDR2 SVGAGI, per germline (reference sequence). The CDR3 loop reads CASRTTGSGRNQPQHF. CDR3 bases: TGTGCCAGCAGGACTACAGGGTCCGGTAGGAATCAGCCCCAGCATTTT.

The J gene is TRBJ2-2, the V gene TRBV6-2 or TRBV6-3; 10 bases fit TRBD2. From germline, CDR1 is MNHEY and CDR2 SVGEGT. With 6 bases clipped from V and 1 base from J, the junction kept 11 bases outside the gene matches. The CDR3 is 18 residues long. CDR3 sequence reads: CASSDGASGGQNTGELFF. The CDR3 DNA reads TGTGCCAGCAGCGATGGGGCTAGCGGGGGCCAGAACACCGGGGAGCTGTTTTTT.

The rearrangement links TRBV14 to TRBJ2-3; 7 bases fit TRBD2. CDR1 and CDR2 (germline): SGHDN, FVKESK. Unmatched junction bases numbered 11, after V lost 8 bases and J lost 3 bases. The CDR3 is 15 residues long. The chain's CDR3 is CASSRLARPTDTQYF. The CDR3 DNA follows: TGTGCCAGCTCCCGACTAGCCCGTCCGACAGATACGCAGTATTTT.

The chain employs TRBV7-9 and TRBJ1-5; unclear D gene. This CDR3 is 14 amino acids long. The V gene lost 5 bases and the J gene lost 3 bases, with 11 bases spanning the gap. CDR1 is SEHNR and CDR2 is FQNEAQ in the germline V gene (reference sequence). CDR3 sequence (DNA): TGTGCCAGCAGCCCCGGGCGGGACAATCAGCCCCAGCATTTT. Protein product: CASSPGRDNQPQHF.

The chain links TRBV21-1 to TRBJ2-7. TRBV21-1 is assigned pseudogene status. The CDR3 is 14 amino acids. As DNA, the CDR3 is TGTGCCAGCAGACCCCGACGTCCAAATTACGAGCAGTACTTC. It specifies CASRPRRPNYEQYF.

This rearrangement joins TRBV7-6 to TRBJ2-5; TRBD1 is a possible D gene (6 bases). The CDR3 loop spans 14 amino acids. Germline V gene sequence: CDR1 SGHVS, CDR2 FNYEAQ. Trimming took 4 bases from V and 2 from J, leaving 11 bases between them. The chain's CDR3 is CASSSQGWQETQYF. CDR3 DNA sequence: TGTGCCAGCAGCTCCCAGGGGTGGCAAGAGACCCAGTACTTC.

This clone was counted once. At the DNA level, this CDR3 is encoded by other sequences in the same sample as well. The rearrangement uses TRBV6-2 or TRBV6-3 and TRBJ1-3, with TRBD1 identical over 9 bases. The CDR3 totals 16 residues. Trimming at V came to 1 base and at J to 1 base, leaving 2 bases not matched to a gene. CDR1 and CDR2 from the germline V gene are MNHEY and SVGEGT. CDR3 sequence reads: CASSYYRGLSGNTIYF. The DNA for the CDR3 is TGTGCCAGCAGTTACTACAGGGGGCTGTCTGGAAACACCATATATTTT.

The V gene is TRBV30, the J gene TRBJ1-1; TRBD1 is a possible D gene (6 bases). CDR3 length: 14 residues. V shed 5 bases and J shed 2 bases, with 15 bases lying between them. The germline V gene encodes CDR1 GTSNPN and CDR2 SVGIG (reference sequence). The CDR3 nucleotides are TGTGCCTGGGGTCCAGACAGGTTTAACACTGAAGCTTTCTTT. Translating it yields CAWGPDRFNTEAFF. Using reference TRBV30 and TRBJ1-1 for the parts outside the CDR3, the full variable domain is SQTIHQWPATLVQPVGSPLSLECTVEGTSNPNLYWYRQAAGRGLQLLFYSVGIGQISSEVPQNLSASRPQDRQFILSSKKLLLSDSGFYLCAWGPDRFNTEAFFGQGTRLTVV.

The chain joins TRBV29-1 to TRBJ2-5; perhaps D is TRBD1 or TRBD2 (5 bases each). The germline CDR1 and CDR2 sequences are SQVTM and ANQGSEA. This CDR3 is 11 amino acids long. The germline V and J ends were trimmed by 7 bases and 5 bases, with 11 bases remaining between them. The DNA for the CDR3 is TGCAGCGCTGGAGAGGGGGAGACCCAGTACTTC. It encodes CSAGEGETQYF. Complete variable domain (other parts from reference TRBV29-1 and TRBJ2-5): SAVISQKPSRDICQRGTSLTIQCQVDSQVTMMFWYRQQPGQSLTLIATANQGSEATYESGFVIDKFPISRPNLTFSTLTVSNMSPEDSSIYLCSAGEGETQYFGPGTRLLVL.

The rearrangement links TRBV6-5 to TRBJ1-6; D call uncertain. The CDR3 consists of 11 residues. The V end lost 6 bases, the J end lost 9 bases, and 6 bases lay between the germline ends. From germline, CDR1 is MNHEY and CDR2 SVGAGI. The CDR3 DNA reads TGTGCCAGCAGCGAGGGTTCACCCCTCCACTTT. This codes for CASSEGSPLHF.

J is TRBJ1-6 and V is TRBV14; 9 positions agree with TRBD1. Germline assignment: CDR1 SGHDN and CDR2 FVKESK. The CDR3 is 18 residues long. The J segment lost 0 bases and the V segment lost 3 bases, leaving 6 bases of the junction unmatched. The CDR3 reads CASSQRQGVSSYNSPLHF. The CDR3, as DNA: TGTGCCAGCAGCCAGAGACAGGGGGTGAGCTCCTATAATTCACCCCTCCACTTT.

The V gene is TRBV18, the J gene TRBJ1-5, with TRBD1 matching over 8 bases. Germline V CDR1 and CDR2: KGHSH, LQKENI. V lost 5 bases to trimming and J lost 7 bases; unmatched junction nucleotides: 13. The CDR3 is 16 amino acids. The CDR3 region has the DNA TGTGCCAGCTCAACCACCAGGGGGCCCGGGGGACAGCCCCAGCATTTT. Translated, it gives CASSTTRGPGGQPQHF.

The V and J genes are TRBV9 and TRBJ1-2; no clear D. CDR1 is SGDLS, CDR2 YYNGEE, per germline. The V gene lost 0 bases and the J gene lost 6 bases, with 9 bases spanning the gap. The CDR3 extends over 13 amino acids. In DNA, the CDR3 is TGTGCCAGCAGCGTAGAAGGGCCGAATGGCTACACCTTC. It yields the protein CASSVEGPNGYTF.

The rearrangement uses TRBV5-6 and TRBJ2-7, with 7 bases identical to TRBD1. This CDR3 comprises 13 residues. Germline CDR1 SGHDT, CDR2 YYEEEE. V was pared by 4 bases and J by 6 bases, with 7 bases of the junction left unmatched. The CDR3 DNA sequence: TGTGCCAGCAGCCGACAACCAGGGGGCGAGCAGTACTTC. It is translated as CASSRQPGGEQYF.

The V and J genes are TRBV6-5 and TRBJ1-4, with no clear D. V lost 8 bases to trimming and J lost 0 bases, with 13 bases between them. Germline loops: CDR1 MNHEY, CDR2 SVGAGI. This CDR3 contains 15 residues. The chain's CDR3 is CASAAHRPTNEKLFF. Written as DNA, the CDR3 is TGTGCCAGCGCCGCCCACCGGCCAACTAATGAAAAACTGTTTTTT.

CDR3 coding DNA: TGTGCCAGCTCACCTCGGACTAGCGGGGGGGCCCCTGAGCAGTTCTTC. It is translated as CASSPRTSGGAPEQFF. V is TRBV18 and J is TRBJ2-1, with TRBD2 matching 15 bases. The CDR3 extends over 16 amino acids. Per germline, CDR1 KGHSH and CDR2 LQKENI. Trimming took 3 bases from V and 9 from J; bases not matched to a gene: 6.

CDR3 sequence reads: CASTPGGVGNTIYF. The DNA of the CDR3 is TGTGCCAGCACCCCGGGGGGGGTGGGAAACACCATATATTTT. The chain joins TRBV6-5 to TRBJ1-3; D possibly corresponds to TRBD1 (5 bases). This CDR3 spans 14 amino acids. Germline CDR1 reads MNHEY; CDR2 reads SVGAGI. The germline V and J ends were trimmed by 7 bases and 4 bases, with 14 bases remaining between them.

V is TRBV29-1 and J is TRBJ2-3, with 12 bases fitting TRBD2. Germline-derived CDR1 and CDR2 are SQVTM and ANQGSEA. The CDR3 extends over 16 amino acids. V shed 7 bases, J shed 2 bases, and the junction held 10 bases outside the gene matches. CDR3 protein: CSAQVASGGATDTQYF. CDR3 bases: TGCAGCGCCCAAGTGGCTAGCGGGGGGGCCACAGATACGCAGTATTTT.

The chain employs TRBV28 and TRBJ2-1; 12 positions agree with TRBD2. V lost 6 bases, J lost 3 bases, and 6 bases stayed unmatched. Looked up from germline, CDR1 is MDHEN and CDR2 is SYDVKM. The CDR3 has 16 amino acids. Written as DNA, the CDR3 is TGTGCCAGCAGCACCGCTAGCGGGGGGGGCTACAATGAGCAGTTCTTC. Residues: CASSTASGGGYNEQFF.

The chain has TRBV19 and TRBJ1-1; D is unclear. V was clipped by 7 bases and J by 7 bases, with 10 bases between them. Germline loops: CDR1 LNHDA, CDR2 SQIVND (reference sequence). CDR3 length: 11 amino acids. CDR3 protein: CASIDWGEAFF. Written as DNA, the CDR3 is TGTGCCAGTATTGACTGGGGTGAAGCTTTCTTT.

The CDR3 loop reads CASTPQGLESYNEQFF. CDR3 DNA: TGTGCCAGCACTCCACAGGGGCTAGAATCCTACAATGAGCAGTTCTTC. This sequence joins TRBV27 and TRBJ2-1; TRBD1 matches 7 bases. Germline loops: CDR1 MNHEY, CDR2 SMNVEV (reference sequence). This CDR3 is built from 16 residues. The ends lost 7 bases at V and 1 base at J; junction bases unmatched: 10.

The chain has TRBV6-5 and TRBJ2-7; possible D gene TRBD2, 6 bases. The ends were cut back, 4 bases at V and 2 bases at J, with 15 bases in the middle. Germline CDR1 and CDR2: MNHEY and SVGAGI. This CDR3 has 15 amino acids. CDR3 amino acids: CASSSGGGETYEQYF. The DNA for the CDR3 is TGTGCCAGCAGTTCCGGGGGTGGGGAGACCTACGAGCAGTACTTC.

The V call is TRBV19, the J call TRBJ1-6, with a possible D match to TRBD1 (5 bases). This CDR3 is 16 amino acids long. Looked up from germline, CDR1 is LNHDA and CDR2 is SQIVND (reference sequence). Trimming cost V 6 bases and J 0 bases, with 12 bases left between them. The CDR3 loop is CASSGQFGSYNSPLHF. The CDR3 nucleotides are TGTGCCAGTAGCGGACAATTTGGCTCCTATAATTCACCCCTCCACTTT.

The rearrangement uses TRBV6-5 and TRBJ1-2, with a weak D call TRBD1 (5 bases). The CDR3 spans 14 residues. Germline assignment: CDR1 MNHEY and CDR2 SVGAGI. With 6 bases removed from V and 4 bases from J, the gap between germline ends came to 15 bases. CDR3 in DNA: TGTGCCAGCAGACCCGGGACGGTTAGCTATGGCTACACCTTC. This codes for CASRPGTVSYGYTF.

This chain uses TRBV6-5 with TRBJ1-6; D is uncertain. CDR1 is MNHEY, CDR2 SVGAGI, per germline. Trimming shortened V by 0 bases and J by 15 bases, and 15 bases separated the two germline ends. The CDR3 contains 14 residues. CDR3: CASSYSSGEGILHF. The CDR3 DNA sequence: TGTGCCAGCAGTTACTCGAGCGGGGAAGGGATCCTCCACTTT.